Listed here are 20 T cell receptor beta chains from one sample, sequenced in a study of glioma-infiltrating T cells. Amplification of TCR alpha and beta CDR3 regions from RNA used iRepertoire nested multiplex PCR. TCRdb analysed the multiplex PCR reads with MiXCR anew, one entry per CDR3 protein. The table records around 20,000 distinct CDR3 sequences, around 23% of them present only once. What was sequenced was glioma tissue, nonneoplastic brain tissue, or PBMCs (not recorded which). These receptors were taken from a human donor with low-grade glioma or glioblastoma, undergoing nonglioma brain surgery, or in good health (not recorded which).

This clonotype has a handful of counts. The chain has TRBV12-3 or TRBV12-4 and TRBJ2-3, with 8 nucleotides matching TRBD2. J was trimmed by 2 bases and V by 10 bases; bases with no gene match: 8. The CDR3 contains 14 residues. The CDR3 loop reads CAITLRGATDTQYF. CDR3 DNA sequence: TGTGCCATTACCTTGCGGGGGGCCACAGATACGCAGTATTTT.

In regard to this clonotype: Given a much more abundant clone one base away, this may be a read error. Written as DNA, the CDR3 is TGTGCCAGCAGCAAAGAGACAGGGGGACTAGCGGGGGGGCGAGATACGCAGTATTTT. As protein: CASSKETGGLAGGRDTQYF. The rearrangement joins TRBV4-2 to TRBJ2-3; the match to TRBD2 covers 16 bases. Germline CDR1 reads LGHNA; CDR2 reads YNFKEQ. This CDR3 is 19 amino acids long.

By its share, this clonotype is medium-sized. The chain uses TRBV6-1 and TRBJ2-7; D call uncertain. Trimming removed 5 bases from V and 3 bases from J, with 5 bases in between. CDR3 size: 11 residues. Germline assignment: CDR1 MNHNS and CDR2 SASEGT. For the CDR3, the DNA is TGTGCCAGCAGTCGAGGCTACGAGCAGTACTTC. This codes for CASSRGYEQYF.

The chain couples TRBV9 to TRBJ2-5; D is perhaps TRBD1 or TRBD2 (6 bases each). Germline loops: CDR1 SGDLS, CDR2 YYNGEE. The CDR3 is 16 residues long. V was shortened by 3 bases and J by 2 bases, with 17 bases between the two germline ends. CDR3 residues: CASSAEQGGGQETQYF. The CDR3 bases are TGTGCCAGCAGCGCCGAACAGGGAGGAGGGCAAGAGACCCAGTACTTC.

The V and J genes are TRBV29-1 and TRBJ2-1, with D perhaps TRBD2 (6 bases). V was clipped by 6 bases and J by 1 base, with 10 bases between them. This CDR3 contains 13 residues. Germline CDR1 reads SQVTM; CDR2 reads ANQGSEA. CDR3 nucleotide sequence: TGCAGCGTCTTAGCGGAGTCCTACAATGAGCAGTTCTTC. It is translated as CSVLAESYNEQFF.

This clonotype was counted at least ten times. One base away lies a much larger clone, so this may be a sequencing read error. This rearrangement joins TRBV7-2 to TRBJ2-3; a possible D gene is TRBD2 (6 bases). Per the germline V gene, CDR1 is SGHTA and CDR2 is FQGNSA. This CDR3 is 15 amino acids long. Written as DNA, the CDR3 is TGTGCCCGCAGCGCGGACTACCTAAGCACAGATACGCAGTATTTT. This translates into CARSADYLSTDTQYF.

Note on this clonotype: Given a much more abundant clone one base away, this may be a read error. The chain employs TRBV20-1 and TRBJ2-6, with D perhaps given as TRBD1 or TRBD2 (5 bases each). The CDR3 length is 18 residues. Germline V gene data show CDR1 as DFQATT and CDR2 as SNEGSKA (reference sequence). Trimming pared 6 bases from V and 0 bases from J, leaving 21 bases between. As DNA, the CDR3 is TGCAGTGCAACCCCCAAGAGGGGCCGAGGCTCTGGGGCCAACGTCCTGACTTTC. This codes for CSATPKRGRGSGANVLTF.

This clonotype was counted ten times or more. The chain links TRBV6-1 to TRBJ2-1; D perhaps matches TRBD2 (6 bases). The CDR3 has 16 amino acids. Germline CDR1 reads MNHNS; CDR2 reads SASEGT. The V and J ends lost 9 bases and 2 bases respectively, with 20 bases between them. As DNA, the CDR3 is TGTGCCAGTACCATATCCCCGGGACTCACCTACAATGAGCAGTTCTTC. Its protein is CASTISPGLTYNEQFF.

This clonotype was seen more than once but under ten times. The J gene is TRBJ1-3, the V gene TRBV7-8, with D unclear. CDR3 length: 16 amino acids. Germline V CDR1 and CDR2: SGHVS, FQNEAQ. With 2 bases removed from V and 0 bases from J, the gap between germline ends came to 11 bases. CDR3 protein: CASSLRWALSGNTIYF. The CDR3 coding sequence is TGTGCCAGCAGCTTACGGTGGGCACTCTCTGGAAACACCATATATTTT. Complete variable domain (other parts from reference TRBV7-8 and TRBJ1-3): GAGVSQSPRYKVAKRGQDVALRCDPISGHVSLFWYQQALGQGPEFLTYFQNEAQLDKSGLPSDRFFAERPEGSVSTLKIQRTQQEDSAVYLCASSLRWALSGNTIYFGEGSWLTVV.

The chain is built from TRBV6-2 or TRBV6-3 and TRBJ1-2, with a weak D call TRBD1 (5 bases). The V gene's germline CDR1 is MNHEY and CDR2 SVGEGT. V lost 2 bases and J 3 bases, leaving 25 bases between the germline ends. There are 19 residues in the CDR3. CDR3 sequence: CASSYPRGQGRLGDYGYTF. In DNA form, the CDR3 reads TGTGCCAGCAGTTACCCAAGAGGGCAGGGTAGGCTGGGGGACTATGGCTACACCTTC.

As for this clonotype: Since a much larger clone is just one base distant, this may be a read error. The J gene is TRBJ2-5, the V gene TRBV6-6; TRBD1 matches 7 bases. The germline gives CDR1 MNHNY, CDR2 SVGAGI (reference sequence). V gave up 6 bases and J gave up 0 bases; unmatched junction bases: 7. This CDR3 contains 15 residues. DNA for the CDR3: TGTGCCAGCAGCACCCGGACAGGCAACCAAGAGACCCAGTACTTC. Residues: CASSTRTGNQETQYF.

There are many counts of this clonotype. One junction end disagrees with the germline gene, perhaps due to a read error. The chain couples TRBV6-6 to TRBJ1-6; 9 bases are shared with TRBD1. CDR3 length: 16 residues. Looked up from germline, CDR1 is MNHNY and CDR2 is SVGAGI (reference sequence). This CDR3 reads CASSYTTGGDKSPLHF. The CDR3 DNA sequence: TGTGCCAGCAGTTACACAACAGGGGGCGATAAATCACCCCTCCACTTT.

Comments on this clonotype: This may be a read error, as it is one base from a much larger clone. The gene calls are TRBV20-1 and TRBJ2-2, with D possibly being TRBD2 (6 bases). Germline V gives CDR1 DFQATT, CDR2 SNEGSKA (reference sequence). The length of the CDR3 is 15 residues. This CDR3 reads CSARGGITAAGGLFF. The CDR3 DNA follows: TGCAGTGCTAGAGGTGGTATCACCGCTGCCGGGGGGCTGTTTTTT.

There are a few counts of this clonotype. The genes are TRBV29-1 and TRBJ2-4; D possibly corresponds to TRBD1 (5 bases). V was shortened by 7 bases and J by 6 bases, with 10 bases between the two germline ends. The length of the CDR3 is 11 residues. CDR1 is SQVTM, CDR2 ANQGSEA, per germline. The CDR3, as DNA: TGCAGCGCGGCCCAGGGAAACATTCAGTACTTC. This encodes CSAAQGNIQYF. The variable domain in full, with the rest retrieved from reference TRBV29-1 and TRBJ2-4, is SAVISQKPSRDICQRGTSLTIQCQVDSQVTMMFWYRQQPGQSLTLIATANQGSEATYESGFVIDKFPISRPNLTFSTLTVSNMSPEDSSIYLCSAAQGNIQYFGAGTRLSVL.

The CDR3 DNA sequence: TGTGCCAGCAGCGTAGATACGGGGGAAGCAGATACGCAGTATTTT. The encoded protein is CASSVDTGEADTQYF. This chain joins TRBV9 and TRBJ2-3; D may be TRBD2 (6 bases). Trimming took 0 bases from V and 4 from J, leaving 12 bases between them. This CDR3 spans 15 amino acids. Germline lookup yields CDR1 SGDLS and CDR2 YYNGEE.

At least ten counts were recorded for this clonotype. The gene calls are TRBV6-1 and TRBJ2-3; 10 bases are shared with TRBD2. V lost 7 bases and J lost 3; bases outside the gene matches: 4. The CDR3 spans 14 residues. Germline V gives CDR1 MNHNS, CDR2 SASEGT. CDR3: CASKLAGNTDTQYF. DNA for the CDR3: TGTGCCAGCAAACTAGCGGGGAATACAGATACGCAGTATTTT.

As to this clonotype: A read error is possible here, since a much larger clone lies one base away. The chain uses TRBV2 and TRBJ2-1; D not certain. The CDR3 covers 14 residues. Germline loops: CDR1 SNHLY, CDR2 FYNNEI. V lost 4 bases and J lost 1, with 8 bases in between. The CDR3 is CASSGHRSYNEQFF. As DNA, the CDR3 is TGTGCCAGCAGTGGACACAGATCCTACAATGAGCAGTTCTTC.

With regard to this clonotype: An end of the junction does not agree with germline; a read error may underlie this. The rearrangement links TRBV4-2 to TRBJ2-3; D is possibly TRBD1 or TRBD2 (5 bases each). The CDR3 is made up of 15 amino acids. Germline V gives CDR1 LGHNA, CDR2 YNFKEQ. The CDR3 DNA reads TGTGCCAGCATCCAAGGGACCTCCGCAGGAGATACGCAGTATTTT. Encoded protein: CASIQGTSAGDTQYF.

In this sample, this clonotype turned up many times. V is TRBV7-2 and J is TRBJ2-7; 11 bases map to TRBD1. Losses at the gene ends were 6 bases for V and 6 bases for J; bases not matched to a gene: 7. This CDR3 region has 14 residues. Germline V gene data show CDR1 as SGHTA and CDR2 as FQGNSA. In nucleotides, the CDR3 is TGTGCCAGCAGTCCCCGGGACAGGGGGTTCGAGCAGTACTTC. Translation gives CASSPRDRGFEQYF.

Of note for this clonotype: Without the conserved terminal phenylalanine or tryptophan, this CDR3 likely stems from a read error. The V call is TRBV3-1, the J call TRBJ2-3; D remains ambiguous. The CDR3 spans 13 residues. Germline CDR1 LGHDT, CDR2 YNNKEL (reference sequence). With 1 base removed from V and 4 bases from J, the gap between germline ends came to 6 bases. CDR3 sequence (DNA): TGTGCCAGCAGCCAAGGTGGGGCAGATACGCAGTATCTT. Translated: CASSQGGADTQYL.